Below, one TCR beta chain is given with its context. Its antigen is not identified. The sample comes from a study of cytomegalovirus exposure and HLA in healthy donors. For the study at large: Later analysis reported that the 110 or so validation repertoires shared the platform of the 650 to 700 first-cohort repertoires.

Sequencing was performed with immunoSEQ multiplex PCR; in TCRdb, only in-frame clones are kept and a portion is missing. The sample contains 110,000 to 150,000 clones, around 88% of which appear only once. General study points: Rarity marked most TCR sequences, yet some public TCRs occurred in many donors.

The study drew the donors from its approximately 110-subject validation cohort, separate from the approximately 700-subject first cohort. This CDR3 spans 16 amino acids. CDR1 and CDR2 from the germline V gene are SGHRS and YFSETQ. Trimming took 4 bases from V and 5 from J; bases not matched to a gene: 13. The TCR sequence derives from a woman aged 18 to 35 in good health and CMV-seropositive. The chain employs TRBV5-1 and TRBJ2-7, with 9 bases identical to TRBD2. The specimen was PBMCs. The DNA of the CDR3 is TGCGCCAGCAGCGGAAGCGGGGGGCCTCCTCTGGACGAGCAGTACTTC. Translating it yields CASSGSGGPPLDEQYF.